These 21 T cell receptor beta chains were all obtained from the same sample, sequenced in a study of blood T cell repertoires in COVID-19. Only in-frame clones appear in the TCRdb table, and some are missing; sequencing was by immunoSEQ multiplex PCR. The sample carries tens of thousands of clones, around 84% recorded once. The sample was peripheral blood. The origin of the receptors is a man in his 70s with acute or convalescent COVID-19.

J is TRBJ2-2 and V is TRBV24-1, with 7 positions matching TRBD1. Germline-derived CDR1 and CDR2 are KGHDR and SFDVKD. The V and J ends lost 4 bases and 4 bases, in that order; junction bases with no gene match: 5. The CDR3 consists of 15 residues. The DNA for the CDR3 is TGTGCCACCAGTGAGGTGGGACAGTCCACCGGGGAGCTGTTTTTT. This encodes CATSEVGQSTGELFF.

This rearrangement joins TRBV20-1 to TRBJ2-7; D gene unclear. Per germline, CDR1 DFQATT and CDR2 SNEGSKA (reference sequence). This CDR3 contains 11 residues. Between the trimmed V and J ends, which lost 4 bases and 5 bases, there was a span of 9 bases. This CDR3 reads CSAKATNEQYF. The CDR3 DNA sequence: TGCAGTGCTAAAGCTACTAACGAGCAGTACTTC.

J is TRBJ1-4 and V is TRBV25-1; D unresolved. CDR1 and CDR2 from the germline V gene are MGHDK and SYGVNS. V lost 7 bases, J lost 0 bases, and 6 bases lay in between. This CDR3 has 13 residues. The CDR3 here is CASKPPTNEKLFF. The CDR3 DNA reads as TGTGCCAGCAAGCCGCCAACTAATGAAAAACTGTTTTTT.

The chain recombines TRBV7-9 with TRBJ2-1; 10 nucleotides line up with TRBD2. V trimming: 1 base; J trimming: 2 bases; junction bases outside the gene matches: 5. From germline, CDR1 is SEHNR and CDR2 FQNEAQ (reference sequence). This CDR3 is built from 17 residues. The CDR3 DNA reads TGTGCCAGCAGCTTAGGTAGCGGGAGGAAGGCCTACAATGAGCAGTTCTTC. It is translated as CASSLGSGRKAYNEQFF.

The CDR3 loop reads CASSSGPKAFF. As DNA, the CDR3 is TGTGCCAGCAGTTCAGGCCCTAAAGCTTTCTTT. The chain joins TRBV6-5 to TRBJ1-1; D unclear. The CDR3 contains 11 residues. The germline V and J ends were trimmed by 4 bases and 9 bases, with 9 bases remaining between them. Germline CDR1 and CDR2: MNHEY and SVGAGI.

This chain uses TRBV9 with TRBJ2-1, with D possibly being TRBD2 (6 bases). Germline CDR1 is SGDLS and CDR2 is YYNGEE. Between the trimmed V and J ends, which lost 3 bases and 5 bases, there was a span of 12 bases. The CDR3 spans 14 residues. For the CDR3, the DNA is TGTGCCAGCAGCGCCGGGACTTCTGACAATGAGCAGTTCTTC. Translating gives CASSAGTSDNEQFF. Drawing the rest from reference TRBV9 and TRBJ2-1, the complete variable domain is DSGVTQTPKHLITATGQRVTLRCSPRSGDLSVYWYQQSLDQGLQFLIQYYNGEERAKGNILERFSAQQFPDLHSELNLSSLELGDSALYFCASSAGTSDNEQFFGPGTRLTVL.

Comment on this clone: Other DNA variants within this sample encode the same CDR3. The V gene is TRBV30, the J gene TRBJ1-3, with a weak D call TRBD1 (5 bases). The CDR3 spans 14 residues. V gave up 0 bases and J gave up 4 bases, with 10 bases separating them. Germline CDR1 is GTSNPN and CDR2 is SVGIG (reference sequence). CDR3 amino acids: CAWSVRGSGNTIYF. The CDR3 nucleotides are TGTGCCTGGAGTGTACGGGGGTCCGGAAACACCATATATTTT.

The genes are TRBV19 and TRBJ2-1, with 8 bases fitting TRBD1. In germline, CDR1 is LNHDA, CDR2 SQIVND (reference sequence). The ends lost 5 bases at V and 6 bases at J; junction bases unmatched: 3. The CDR3 covers 13 residues. CDR3 sequence: CASSAGTGNEQFF. The DNA of the CDR3 is TGTGCCAGTAGTGCCGGGACAGGCAATGAGCAGTTCTTC.

CDR3 bases: TGTGCCAGCAGCCTTCCCAGGGGAGCTGGGACCCAGTACTTC. This gives the protein CASSLPRGAGTQYF. The chain carries TRBV6-2 or TRBV6-3 and TRBJ2-5; a weak D match, TRBD1 (6 bases). CDR1 MNHEY and CDR2 SVGEGT come from the germline V gene. Between the trimmed V and J ends, which lost 6 bases and 7 bases, there was a span of 18 bases. The CDR3 loop spans 14 amino acids.

The V and J genes are TRBV11-3 and TRBJ2-5, with 7 positions matching TRBD2. CDR1 SGHNT and CDR2 YENEEA come from the germline V gene. V lost 4 bases to trimming and J lost 3 bases; unmatched junction nucleotides: 2. This CDR3 comprises 13 residues. CDR3 sequence reads: CASSSLAEETQYF. CDR3 in DNA: TGTGCCAGCAGCTCTCTAGCGGAAGAGACCCAGTACTTC.

The rearrangement links TRBV7-6 to TRBJ2-1; 11 bases align to TRBD2. V gave up 2 bases and J gave up 3 bases; unmatched junction bases: 12. CDR1 SGHVS and CDR2 FNYEAQ come from the germline V gene. This CDR3 region has 19 residues. The CDR3 DNA reads TGTGCCAGCAGCTTACGGTTACAGGGACTAGCGGATTTCTACAATGAGCAGTTCTTC. Its protein is CASSLRLQGLADFYNEQFF.

The rearrangement joins TRBV12-3 or TRBV12-4 to TRBJ1-1, with TRBD1 as a possible D gene (5 bases). The CDR3 is made up of 13 amino acids. Trimming removed 4 bases at V and 10 bases at J, with 16 bases between. The CDR3 region is CASSSREGRLAFF. CDR3 coding DNA: TGTGCCAGCAGTTCCCGGGAGGGGAGGTTAGCTTTCTTT.

The chain joins TRBV3-1 (or the pseudogene TRBV3-2) to TRBJ1-1; 10 bases match TRBD1. Germline values: CDR1 LGHDT, CDR2 YNNKEL (reference sequence). CDR3 length equals 17 residues. With V trimmed by 0 bases and J by 5 bases, 9 bases remained unmatched. CDR3 in DNA: TGTGCCAGCAGCCAAGAAACGGTGGGGGACAGGGGAACTGAAGCTTTCTTT. Protein product: CASSQETVGDRGTEAFF.

This sequence joins TRBV10-3 and TRBJ1-4, with D possibly matching TRBD1 (6 bases). The CDR3 length is 15 residues. V gave up 0 bases and J gave up 7 bases, with 12 bases separating them. CDR1 is ENHRY and CDR2 is SYGVKD in the germline V gene. The CDR3 nucleotides read TGTGCCATCAGTGAGTCGCGGGGGCCGGGTGAAAAACTGTTTTTT. As protein: CAISESRGPGEKLFF.

The V call is TRBV5-1, the J call TRBJ1-1, with 9 bases fitting TRBD1. The CDR3 runs to 14 residues. V gave up 0 bases and J gave up 11 bases; unmatched junction bases: 8. CDR1 SGHRS and CDR2 YFSETQ come from the germline V gene. CDR3 bases: TGCGCCAGCAGCTTGGCCGGGACAGGGCCGGAGGCTTTCTTT. Translation: CASSLAGTGPEAFF.

The chain employs TRBV27 and TRBJ1-4, with a possible D match to TRBD1 (6 bases). The germline CDR1 and CDR2 sequences are MNHEY and SMNVEV (reference sequence). V was clipped by 6 bases and J by 5 bases, with 13 bases between them. The CDR3 is made up of 14 amino acids. This CDR3 reads CASRFTGSNEKLFF. CDR3 in DNA: TGTGCCAGCAGATTTACAGGGTCAAATGAAAAACTGTTTTTT.

The chain joins TRBV28 to TRBJ1-5; a possible D gene is TRBD1 (5 bases). Germline CDR1 MDHEN, CDR2 SYDVKM. The germline V and J ends were trimmed by 5 bases and 7 bases, with 12 bases remaining between them. The CDR3 loop spans 13 amino acids. CDR3 bases: TGTGCCAGCAGTGGGGGGGGTAAGCAGCCCCAGCATTTT. Amino acids: CASSGGGKQPQHF.

This clone was observed a few times. The chain is built from TRBV5-6 and TRBJ2-7; D possibly corresponds to TRBD2 (5 bases). Per the germline V gene, CDR1 is SGHDT and CDR2 is YYEEEE. This CDR3 is 16 amino acids long. V dropped 1 base and J dropped 6 bases, with 20 bases sitting between them. The CDR3 is CASSLLLGRTVSEQYF. The CDR3 coding sequence is TGTGCCAGCAGCTTGCTTCTTGGCAGGACTGTGTCCGAGCAGTACTTC.

The rearrangement joins TRBV11-3 to TRBJ2-3, with D perhaps TRBD2 (6 bases). Between the trimmed V and J ends, which lost 4 bases and 6 bases, there was a span of 14 bases. The germline gives CDR1 SGHNT, CDR2 YENEEA. There are 14 residues in the CDR3. CDR3 sequence: CASSYGSRGDTQYF. Here the CDR3 DNA reads TGTGCCAGCAGCTACGGGAGTCGGGGGGATACGCAGTATTTT.

The chain employs TRBV9 and TRBJ1-5; 7 bases match TRBD1. V dropped 4 bases and J dropped 2; count of bases not matched to a gene: 6. The germline gives CDR1 SGDLS, CDR2 YYNGEE. CDR3 length: 15 residues. CDR3 bases: TGTGCCAGCAGCCCATCAGGGGGAGGCAATCAGCCCCAGCATTTT. Encoded protein: CASSPSGGGNQPQHF. The full variable domain, with the rest looked up from reference TRBV9 and TRBJ1-5, is DSGVTQTPKHLITATGQRVTLRCSPRSGDLSVYWYQQSLDQGLQFLIQYYNGEERAKGNILERFSAQQFPDLHSELNLSSLELGDSALYFCASSPSGGGNQPQHFGDGTRLSIL.

The rearrangement joins TRBV7-8 to TRBJ2-7; no firm D call. Trimming pared 3 bases from V and 0 bases from J, leaving 6 bases between. Germline-derived CDR1 and CDR2 are SGHVS and FQNEAQ. The CDR3 has 13 residues. The CDR3 nucleotides are TGTGCCAGCAGCTTCGCGTCCTCCTACGAGCAGTACTTC. It translates to CASSFASSYEQYF.